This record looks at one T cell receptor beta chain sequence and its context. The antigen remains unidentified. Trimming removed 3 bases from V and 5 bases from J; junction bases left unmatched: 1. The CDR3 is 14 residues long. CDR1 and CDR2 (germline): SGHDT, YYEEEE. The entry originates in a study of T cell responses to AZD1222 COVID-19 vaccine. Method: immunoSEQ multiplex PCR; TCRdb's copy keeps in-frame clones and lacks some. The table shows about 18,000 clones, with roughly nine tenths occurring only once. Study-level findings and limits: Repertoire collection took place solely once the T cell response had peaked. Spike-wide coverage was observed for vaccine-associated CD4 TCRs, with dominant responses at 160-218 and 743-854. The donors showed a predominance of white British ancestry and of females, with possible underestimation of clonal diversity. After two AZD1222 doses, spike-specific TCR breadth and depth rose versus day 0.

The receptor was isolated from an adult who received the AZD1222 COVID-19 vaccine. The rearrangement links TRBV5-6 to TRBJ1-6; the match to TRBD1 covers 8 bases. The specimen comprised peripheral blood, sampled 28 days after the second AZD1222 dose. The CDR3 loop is CASSWGQDNSPLHF. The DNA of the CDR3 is TGTGCCAGCAGCTGGGGACAGGATAATTCACCCCTCCACTTT. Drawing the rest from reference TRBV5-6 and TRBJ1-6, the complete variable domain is DAGVTQSPTHLIKTRGQQVTLRCSPKSGHDTVSWYQQALGQGPQFIFQYYEEEERQRGNFPDRFSGHQFPNYSSELNVNALLLGDSALYLCASSWGQDNSPLHFGNGTRLTVT.